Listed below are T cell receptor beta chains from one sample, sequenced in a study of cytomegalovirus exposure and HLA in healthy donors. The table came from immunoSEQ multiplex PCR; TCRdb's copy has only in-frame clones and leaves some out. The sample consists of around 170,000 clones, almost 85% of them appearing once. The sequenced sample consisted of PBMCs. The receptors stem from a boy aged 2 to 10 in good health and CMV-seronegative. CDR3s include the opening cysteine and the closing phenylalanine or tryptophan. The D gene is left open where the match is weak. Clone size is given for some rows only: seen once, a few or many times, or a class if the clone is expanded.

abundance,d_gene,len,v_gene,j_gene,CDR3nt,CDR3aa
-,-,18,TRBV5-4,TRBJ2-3,TGTGCCAGCAGCTTGGATCCAGCGACCGCTCTAAGCACAGATACGCAGTATTTT,CASSLDPATALSTDTQYF
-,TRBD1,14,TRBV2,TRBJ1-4,TGTGCCAGCACTATGGACAGGGGCGGGGAAAAACTGTTTTTT,CASTMDRGGEKLFF
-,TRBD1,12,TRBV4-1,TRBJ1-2,TGCGCCAGCAGCCAAACAGGGGCCCTGGTTGACTTC,CASSQTGALVDF
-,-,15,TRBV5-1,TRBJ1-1,TGCGCCAGCAGCTTGGTGGGCACCATGAACACTGAAGCTTTCTTT,CASSLVGTMNTEAFF
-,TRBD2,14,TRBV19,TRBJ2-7,TGTGCCAGTTCGACTAGCGGGGTGATCTACGAGCAGTACTTC,CASSTSGVIYEQYF
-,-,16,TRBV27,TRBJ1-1,TGTGCCAGCAGTCACACCGGGTCGTACCTCGACACTGAAGCTTTCTTT,CASSHTGSYLDTEAFF
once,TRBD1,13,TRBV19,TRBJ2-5,TGTGCCAGTACCGCGACAGGGGTTGAGACCCAGTACTTC,CASTATGVETQYF
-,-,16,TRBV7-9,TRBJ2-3,TGTGCCAGCAGCTTTCCCTTAAGACTAGGGACAGATACGCAGTATTTT,CASSFPLRLGTDTQYF
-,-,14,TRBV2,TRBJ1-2,TGTGCCAGCGGAAAGGAACAGGGCCCCTATGGCTACACCTTC,CASGKEQGPYGYTF
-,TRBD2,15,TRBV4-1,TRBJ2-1,TGCGCCAGCAGGATTACTAGCGGGAATTACAATGAGCAGTTCTTC,CASRITSGNYNEQFF
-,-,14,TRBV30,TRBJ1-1,TGTGCCTGGACCCGTCTACAGGGCGAAACTGAAGCTTTCTTT,CAWTRLQGETEAFF
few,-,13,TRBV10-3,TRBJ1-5,TGTGCCATCAGCGTGGGGGGGGATCAGCCCCAGCATTTT,CAISVGGDQPQHF
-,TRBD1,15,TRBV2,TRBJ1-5,TGTGCCAGCAGGGACAGGGACAGTAGCAATCAGCCCCAGCATTTT,CASRDRDSSNQPQHF
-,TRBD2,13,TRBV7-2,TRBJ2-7,TGTGCCAGCAGCCTAGCGGGAGCAGGCGAGCAGTACTTC,CASSLAGAGEQYF
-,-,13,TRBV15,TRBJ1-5,TGTGCCACCAGCAGAGATCGGGGTCGGCCCCAGCATTTT,CATSRDRGRPQHF
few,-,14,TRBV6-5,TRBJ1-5,TGTGCCAGCAGTCAGTGGCGGAGCAATCAGCCCCAGCATTTT,CASSQWRSNQPQHF
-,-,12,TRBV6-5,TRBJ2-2,TGTGCCAGCAGCCGGGGCACCGGGGAGCTGTTTTTT,CASSRGTGELFF
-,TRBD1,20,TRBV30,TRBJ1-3,TGTGCCTGGAGACGATACCCGGGACAGTACGGGGGTGGTACCGGAAACACCATATATTTT,CAWRRYPGQYGGGTGNTIYF
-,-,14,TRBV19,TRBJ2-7,TGTGCCACCTCGATCGGGACTCTCCCTTACGAGCAGTACTTC,CATSIGTLPYEQYF
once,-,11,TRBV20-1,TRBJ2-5,TGCAGTGCTACAGGGGAAGAGACCCAGTACTTC,CSATGEETQYF
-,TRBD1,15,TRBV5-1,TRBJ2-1,TGCGCCAGCACCCCGGACAGGGGGCGATACAATGAGCAGTTCTTC,CASTPDRGRYNEQFF
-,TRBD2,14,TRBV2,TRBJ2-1,TGTGCCAGTACCGGGACTACACCCTACAATGAGCAGTTCTTC,CASTGTTPYNEQFF
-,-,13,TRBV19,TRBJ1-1,TGTGCCAGTAACGGCAGGGTCAGCTCTGAAGCTTTCTTT,CASNGRVSSEAFF
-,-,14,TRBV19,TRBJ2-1,TGTGCCAGTAAGAAGGAGATACTCTACAATGAGCAGTTCTTC,CASKKEILYNEQFF
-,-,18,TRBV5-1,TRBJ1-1,TGCGCCAGCAGCCCTACCGCCGGGTACGGAGGTTATGGCACTGAAGCTTTCTTT,CASSPTAGYGGYGTEAFF
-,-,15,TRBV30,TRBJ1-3,TGTGCCTCATCGGCCAGGGTGGGGTCTGGAAACACCATATATTTT,CASSARVGSGNTIYF
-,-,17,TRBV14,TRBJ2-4,TGTGCCAGCAGCCATAGAATGGGTAGGACAACCAAAAACATTCAGTACTTC,CASSHRMGRTTKNIQYF
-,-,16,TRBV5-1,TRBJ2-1,TGCGCCAGCAGCTCGAGGGGCGGGGCCCACTACAATGAGCAGTTCTTC,CASSSRGGAHYNEQFF